This record covers a single T cell receptor (beta chain). Its antigen is not identified. Each CDR3 protein gets one entry after TCRdb re-called the 5' RACE reads with MiXCR. Among around 9,100 distinct CDR3 sequences listed, around 6% were seen once. Per the germline V gene, CDR1 is SGDLS and CDR2 is YYNGEE. The CDR3 length is 15 residues. V shed 1 base and J shed 0 bases, with 8 bases lying between them. The entry originates in a study of CD8 T cells in ankylosing spondylitis. Whole-study findings and limits: Disease-linked clones bore a CD8+ phenotype and were relatively rare in peripheral blood.

Sequenced material: blood, either unsorted or a sorted T cell fraction (not recorded which). The sequence was obtained from a female donor with ankylosing spondylitis or in good health (not recorded which). This sequence joins TRBV9 and TRBJ2-1; no firm D call. The CDR3: CASSVRGVSYNEQFF. The DNA for the CDR3 is TGTGCCAGCAGCGTACGAGGAGTCTCCTACAATGAGCAGTTCTTC.